What follows are 3 T cell receptor beta chains derived from one specimen sequenced in a study of persistence of HIV-infected CD4 T cells. This was the immunoSEQ version 4 assay in survey mode. Assay: immunoSEQ multiplex PCR; the TCRdb copy retains only in-frame clones and omits some. The sample contains 30,000 to 45,000 clones, roughly 89% of which appear only once. Cells were stimulated nonspecifically with anti-CD3/anti-CD28 magnetic beads. Sorting of responding CD4+ T cells relied on upregulated CD40 ligand together with CD69. Their antigens are not known. This material consisted of CD4+ T cells sorted from PBMCs after approximately 19-hour stimulation, taken from a patient who received antiretroviral therapy. These receptors were collected from an adult man with HIV who was CMV-seropositive.

The chain combines TRBV2 with TRBJ1-6; D unresolved. The germline V gene encodes CDR1 SNHLY and CDR2 FYNNEI. This CDR3 spans 13 amino acids. V was pared by 6 bases and J by 5 bases, with 8 bases between. The CDR3 coding sequence is TGTGCCAGCAGGGGCGCCAATAATTCACCCCTCCACTTT. It translates to CASRGANNSPLHF. Full variable domain (remainder filled in from reference TRBV2 and TRBJ1-6): EPEVTQTPSHQVTQMGQEVILRCVPISNHLYFYWYRQILGQKVEFLVSFYNNEISEKSEIFDDQFSVERPDGSNFTLKIRSTKLEDSAMYFCASRGANNSPLHFGNGTRLTVT.

The chain links TRBV29-1 to TRBJ1-1; D unclear. Germline values: CDR1 SQVTM, CDR2 ANQGSEA. Trimming removed 6 bases at V and 1 base at J, with 12 bases between. The CDR3 length is 13 residues. The CDR3 protein is CSVRHTANTEAFF. The CDR3 DNA sequence: TGCAGCGTACGACATACAGCGAACACTGAAGCTTTCTTT.

This clone was detected once. This chain joins TRBV25-1 and TRBJ2-5; D ambiguous. The ends were cut back, 2 bases at V and 2 bases at J, with 9 bases in the middle. Germline CDR1 and CDR2: MGHDK and SYGVNS. The CDR3 loop spans 14 amino acids. The CDR3 DNA reads as TGTGCCAGCAGTGAAGACCGCTTGCAAGAGACCCAGTACTTC. It codes for CASSEDRLQETQYF.